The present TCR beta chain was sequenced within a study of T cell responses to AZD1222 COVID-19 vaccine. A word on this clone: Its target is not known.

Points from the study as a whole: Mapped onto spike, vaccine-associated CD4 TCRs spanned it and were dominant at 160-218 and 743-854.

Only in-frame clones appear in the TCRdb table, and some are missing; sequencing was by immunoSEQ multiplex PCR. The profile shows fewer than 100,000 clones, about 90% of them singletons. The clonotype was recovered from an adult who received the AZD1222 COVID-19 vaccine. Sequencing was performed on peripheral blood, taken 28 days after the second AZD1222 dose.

CDR3 sequence reads: CASGLVSVVGGGGELFF. DNA of the CDR3: TGTGCTAGTGGTTTGGTATCGGTTGTGGGTGGCGGCGGGGAGCTGTTTTTT. The chain joins TRBV12-5 to TRBJ2-2; no reliable D call. CDR1 and CDR2 from the germline V gene are LGHNT and FRNRAP. Trimming removed 0 bases from V and 7 bases from J, with 18 bases in between. This CDR3 contains 17 residues. The whole variable domain, remainder taken from reference TRBV12-5 and TRBJ2-2, is DARVTQTPRHKVTEMGQEVTMRCQPILGHNTVFWYRQTMMQGLELLAYFRNRAPLDDSGMPKDRFSAEMPDATLATLKIQPSEPRDSAVYFCASGLVSVVGGGGELFFGEGSRLTVL.